This TCR beta chain was identified during a study of blood T cells in healthy people across ages. Study results and limitations: Older individuals had lower TCR beta diversity per million T cells (the decline was roughly linear).

A note on this clonotype: What it binds is not known.

Germline V CDR1 and CDR2: MNHEY, SVGAGI. There are 15 residues in the CDR3. J lost 4 bases, V lost 4 bases, and 8 bases had no gene match. Sample-barcoded 5' priming and a J-beta primer mix drove a second PCR of 7 to 11 cycles. TCRdb redid the calling of the 5' RACE reads with MiXCR, one entry per CDR3 protein. The sample records approximately 600,000 distinct CDR3 sequences, 45% to 65% being singletons. The chain uses TRBV6-5 and TRBJ2-7; the match to TRBD1 covers 9 bases. The sequencing input was blood. The sequence came from a man in his sixties in good health. CDR3 region: CASSSRETGGYEQYF. In nucleotides, the CDR3 is TGTGCCAGCAGTTCCCGGGAGACAGGGGGGTACGAGCAGTACTTC.